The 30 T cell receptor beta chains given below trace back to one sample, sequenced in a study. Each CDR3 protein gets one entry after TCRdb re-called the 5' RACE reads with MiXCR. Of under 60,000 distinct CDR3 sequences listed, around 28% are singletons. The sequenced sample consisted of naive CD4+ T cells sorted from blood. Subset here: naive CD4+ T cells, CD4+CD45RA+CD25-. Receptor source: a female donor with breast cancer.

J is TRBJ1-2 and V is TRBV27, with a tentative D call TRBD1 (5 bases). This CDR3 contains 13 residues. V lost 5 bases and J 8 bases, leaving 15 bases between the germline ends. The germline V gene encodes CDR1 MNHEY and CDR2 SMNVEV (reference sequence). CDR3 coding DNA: TGTGCCAGCAGTCCCCAGGGTCTGGCCGGCTACACCTTC. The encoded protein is CASSPQGLAGYTF.

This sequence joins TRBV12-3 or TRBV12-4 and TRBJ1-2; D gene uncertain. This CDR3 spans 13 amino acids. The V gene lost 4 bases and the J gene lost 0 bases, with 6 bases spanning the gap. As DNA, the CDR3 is TGTGCCAGCAGTTCCGGGGCTAACTATGGCTACACCTTC. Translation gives CASSSGANYGYTF.

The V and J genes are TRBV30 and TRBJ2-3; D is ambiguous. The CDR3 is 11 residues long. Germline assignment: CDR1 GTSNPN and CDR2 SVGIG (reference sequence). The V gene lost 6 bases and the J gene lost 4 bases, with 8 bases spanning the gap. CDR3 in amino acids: CACQEADTQYF. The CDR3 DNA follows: TGTGCCTGCCAGGAAGCAGATACGCAGTATTTT.

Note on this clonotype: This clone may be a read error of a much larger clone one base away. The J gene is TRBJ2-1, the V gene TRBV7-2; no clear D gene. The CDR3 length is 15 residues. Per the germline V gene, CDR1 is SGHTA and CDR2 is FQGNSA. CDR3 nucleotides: TGTGCCAGCAGCTCCCCCGGGTATGGTCACAATGGGCAGTTCTTC. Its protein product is CASSSPGYGHNGQFF.

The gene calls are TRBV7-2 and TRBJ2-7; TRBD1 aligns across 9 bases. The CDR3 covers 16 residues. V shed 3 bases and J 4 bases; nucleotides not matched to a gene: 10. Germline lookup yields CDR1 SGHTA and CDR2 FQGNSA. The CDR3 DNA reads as TGTGCCAGCAGCTTGACCGGGACAGGGAGGACTTACGAGCAGTACTTC. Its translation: CASSLTGTGRTYEQYF.

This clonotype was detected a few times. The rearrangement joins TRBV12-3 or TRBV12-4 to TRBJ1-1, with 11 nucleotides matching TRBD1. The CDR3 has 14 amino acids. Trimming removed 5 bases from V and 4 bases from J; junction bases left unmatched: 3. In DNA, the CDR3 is TGTGCCAGCAGTACCGGGACAGGGGGCACTGAAGCTTTCTTT. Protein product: CASSTGTGGTEAFF.

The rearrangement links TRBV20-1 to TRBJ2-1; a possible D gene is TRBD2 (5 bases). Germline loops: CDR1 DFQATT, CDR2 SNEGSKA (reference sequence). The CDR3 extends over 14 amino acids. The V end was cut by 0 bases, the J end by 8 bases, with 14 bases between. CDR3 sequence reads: CSARDLIEDYEQFF. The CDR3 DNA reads TGCAGTGCTAGAGACCTCATTGAGGACTATGAGCAGTTCTTC.

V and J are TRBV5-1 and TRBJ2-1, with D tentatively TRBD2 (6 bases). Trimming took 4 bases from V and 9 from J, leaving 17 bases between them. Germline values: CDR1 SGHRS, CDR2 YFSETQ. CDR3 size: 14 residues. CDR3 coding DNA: TGCGCCAGCAGCCTCTCGGACTATCCGGCTGAGCAGTTCTTC. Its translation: CASSLSDYPAEQFF.

The CDR3 DNA reads TGTGCCAGCAGTTTGGGGGCAAGCTCTGGAAACACCATATATTTT. Translating gives CASSLGASSGNTIYF. The chain combines TRBV12-3 or TRBV12-4 with TRBJ1-3; TRBD1 is a possible D gene (6 bases). The V gene lost 3 bases and the J gene lost 0 bases, with 9 bases spanning the gap. The CDR3 covers 15 residues.

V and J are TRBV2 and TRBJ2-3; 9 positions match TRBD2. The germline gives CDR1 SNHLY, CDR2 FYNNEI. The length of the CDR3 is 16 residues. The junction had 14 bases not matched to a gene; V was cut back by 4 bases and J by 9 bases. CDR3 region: CASSGGLAGEGWTQYF. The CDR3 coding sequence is TGTGCCAGCAGTGGGGGACTAGCCGGGGAGGGGTGGACGCAGTATTTT.

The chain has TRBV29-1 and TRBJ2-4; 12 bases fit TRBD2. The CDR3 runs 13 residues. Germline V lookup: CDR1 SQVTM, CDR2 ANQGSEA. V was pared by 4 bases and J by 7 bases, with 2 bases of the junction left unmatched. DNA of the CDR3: TGCAGCGTTGCCGGGACTAGCGGGAACATTCAGTACTTC. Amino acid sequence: CSVAGTSGNIQYF. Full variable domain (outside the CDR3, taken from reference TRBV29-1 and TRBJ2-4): SAVISQKPSRDICQRGTSLTIQCQVDSQVTMMFWYRQQPGQSLTLIATANQGSEATYESGFVIDKFPISRPNLTFSTLTVSNMSPEDSSIYLCSVAGTSGNIQYFGAGTRLSVL.

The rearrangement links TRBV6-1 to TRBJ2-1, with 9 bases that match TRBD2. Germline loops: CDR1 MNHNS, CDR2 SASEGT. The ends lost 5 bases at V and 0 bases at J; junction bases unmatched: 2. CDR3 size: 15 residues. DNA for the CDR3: TGTGCCAGCAGTCTAGCGGGGCTCTCCTACAATGAGCAGTTCTTC. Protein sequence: CASSLAGLSYNEQFF.

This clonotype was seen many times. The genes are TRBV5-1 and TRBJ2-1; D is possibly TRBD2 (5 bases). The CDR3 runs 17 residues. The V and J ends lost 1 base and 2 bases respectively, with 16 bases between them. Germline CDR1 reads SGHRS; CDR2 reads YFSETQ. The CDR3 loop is CASSLSPSGQAYNEQFF. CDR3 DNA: TGCGCCAGCAGCTTGTCCCCCAGCGGCCAGGCCTACAATGAGCAGTTCTTC.

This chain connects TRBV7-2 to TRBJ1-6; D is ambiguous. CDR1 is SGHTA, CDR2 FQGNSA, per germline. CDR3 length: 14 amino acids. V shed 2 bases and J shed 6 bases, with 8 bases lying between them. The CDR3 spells CASSLMGSNSPLHF. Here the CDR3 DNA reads TGTGCCAGCAGCTTAATGGGGAGTAATTCACCCCTCCACTTT.

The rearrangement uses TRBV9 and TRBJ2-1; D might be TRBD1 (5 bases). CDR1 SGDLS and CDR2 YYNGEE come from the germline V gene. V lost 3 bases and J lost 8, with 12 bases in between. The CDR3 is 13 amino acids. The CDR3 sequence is CASSDQGRHEQFF. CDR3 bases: TGTGCCAGCAGCGACCAGGGTAGACATGAGCAGTTCTTC.

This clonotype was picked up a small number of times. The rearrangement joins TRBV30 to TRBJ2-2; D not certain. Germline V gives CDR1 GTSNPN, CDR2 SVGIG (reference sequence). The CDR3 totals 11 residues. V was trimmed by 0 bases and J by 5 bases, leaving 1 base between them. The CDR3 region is CAWSVTGELFF. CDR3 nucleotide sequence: TGTGCCTGGAGTGTTACCGGGGAGCTGTTTTTT.

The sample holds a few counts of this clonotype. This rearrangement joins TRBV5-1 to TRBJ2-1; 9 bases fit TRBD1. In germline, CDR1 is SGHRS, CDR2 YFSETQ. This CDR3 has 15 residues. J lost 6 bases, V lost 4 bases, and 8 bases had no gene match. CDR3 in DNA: TGCGCCAGCAGCACGGACAGGGGATGGGGCAATGAGCAGTTCTTC. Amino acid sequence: CASSTDRGWGNEQFF.

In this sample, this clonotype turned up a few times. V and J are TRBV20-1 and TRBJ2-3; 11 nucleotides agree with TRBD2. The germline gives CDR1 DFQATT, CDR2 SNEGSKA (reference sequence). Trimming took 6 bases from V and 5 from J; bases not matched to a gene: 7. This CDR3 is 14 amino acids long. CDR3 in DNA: TGCAGTGCCGAGGCTAGCGGGAGGAAAGATACGCAGTATTTT. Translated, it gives CSAEASGRKDTQYF.

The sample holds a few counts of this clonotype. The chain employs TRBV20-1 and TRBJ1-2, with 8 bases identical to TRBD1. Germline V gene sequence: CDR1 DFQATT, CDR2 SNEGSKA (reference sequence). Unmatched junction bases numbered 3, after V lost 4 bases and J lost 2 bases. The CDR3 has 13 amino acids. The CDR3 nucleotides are TGCAGTGCTATACAGGGGGACAACTATGGCTACACCTTC. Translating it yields CSAIQGDNYGYTF.

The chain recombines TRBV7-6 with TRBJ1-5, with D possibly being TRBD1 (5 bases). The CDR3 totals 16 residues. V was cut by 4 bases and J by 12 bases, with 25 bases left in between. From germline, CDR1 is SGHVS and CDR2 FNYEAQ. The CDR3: CASSSRAGQGGELQHF. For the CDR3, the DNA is TGTGCCAGCAGCTCCCGGGCGGGTCAGGGAGGGGAGCTCCAGCATTTT. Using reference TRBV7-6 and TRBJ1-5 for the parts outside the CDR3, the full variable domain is GAGVSQSPRYKVTKRGQDVALRCDPISGHVSLYWYRQALGQGPEFLTYFNYEAQQDKSGLPNDRFSAERPEGSISTLTIQRTEQRDSAMYRCASSSRAGQGGELQHFGDGTRLSIL.

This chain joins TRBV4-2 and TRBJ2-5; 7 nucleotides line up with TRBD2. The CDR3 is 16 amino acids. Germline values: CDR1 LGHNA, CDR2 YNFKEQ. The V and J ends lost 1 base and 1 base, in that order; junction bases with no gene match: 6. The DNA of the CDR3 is TGTGCCAGCAGCCAAGGATCGGCTAGCGGCCAAGAGACCCAGTACTTC. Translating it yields CASSQGSASGQETQYF.

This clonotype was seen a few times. CDR3 in amino acids: CASSLVGQGAYYGYTF. The DNA for the CDR3 is TGTGCCAGCAGCTTGGTGGGGCAGGGGGCGTATTATGGCTACACCTTC. The rearrangement uses TRBV5-6 and TRBJ1-2; 8 nucleotides align to TRBD1. CDR1 and CDR2 (germline): SGHDT, YYEEEE. Trimming took 0 bases from V and 5 from J; bases not matched to a gene: 9. There are 16 residues in the CDR3.

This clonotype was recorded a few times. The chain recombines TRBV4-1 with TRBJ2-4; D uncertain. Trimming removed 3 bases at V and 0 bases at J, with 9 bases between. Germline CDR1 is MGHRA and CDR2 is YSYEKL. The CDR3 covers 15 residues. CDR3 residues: CASSHSQLAKNIQYF. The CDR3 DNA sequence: TGCGCCAGCAGCCATTCGCAGCTAGCCAAAAACATTCAGTACTTC.

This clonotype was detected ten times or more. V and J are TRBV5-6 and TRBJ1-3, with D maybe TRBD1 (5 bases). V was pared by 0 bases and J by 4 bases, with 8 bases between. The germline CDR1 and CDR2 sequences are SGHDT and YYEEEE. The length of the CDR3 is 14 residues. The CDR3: CASSLDWGGNTIYF. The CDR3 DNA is TGTGCCAGCAGCTTGGACTGGGGCGGAAACACCATATATTTT. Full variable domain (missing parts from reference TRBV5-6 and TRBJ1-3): DAGVTQSPTHLIKTRGQQVTLRCSPKSGHDTVSWYQQALGQGPQFIFQYYEEEERQRGNFPDRFSGHQFPNYSSELNVNALLLGDSALYLCASSLDWGGNTIYFGEGSWLTVV.

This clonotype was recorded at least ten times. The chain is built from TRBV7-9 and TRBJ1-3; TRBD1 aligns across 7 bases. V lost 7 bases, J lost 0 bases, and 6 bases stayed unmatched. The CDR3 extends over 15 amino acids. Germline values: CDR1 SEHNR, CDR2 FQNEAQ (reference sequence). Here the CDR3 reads CASTDRVDSGNTIYF. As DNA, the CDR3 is TGTGCCAGCACCGACAGGGTAGACTCTGGAAACACCATATATTTT.

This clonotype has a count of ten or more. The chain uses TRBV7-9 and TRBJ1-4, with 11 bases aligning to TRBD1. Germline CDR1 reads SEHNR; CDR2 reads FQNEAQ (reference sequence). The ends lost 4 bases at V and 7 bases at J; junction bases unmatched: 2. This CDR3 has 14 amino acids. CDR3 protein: CASSSGTGGEKLFF. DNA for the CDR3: TGTGCCAGCAGCTCCGGGACAGGGGGTGAAAAACTGTTTTTT.

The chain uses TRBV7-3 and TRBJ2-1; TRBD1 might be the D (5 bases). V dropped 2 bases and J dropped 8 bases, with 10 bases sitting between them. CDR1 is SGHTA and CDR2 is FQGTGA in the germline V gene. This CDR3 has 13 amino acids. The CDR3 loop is CASSLQQGHEQFF. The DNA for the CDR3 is TGTGCCAGCAGCTTACAGCAGGGCCATGAGCAGTTCTTC.

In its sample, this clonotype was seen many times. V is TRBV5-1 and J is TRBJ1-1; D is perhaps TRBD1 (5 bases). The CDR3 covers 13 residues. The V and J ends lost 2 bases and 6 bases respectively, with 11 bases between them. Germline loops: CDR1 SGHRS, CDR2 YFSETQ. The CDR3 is CASSFGQGAEAFF. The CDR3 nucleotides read TGCGCCAGCAGCTTTGGGCAGGGCGCTGAAGCTTTCTTT.

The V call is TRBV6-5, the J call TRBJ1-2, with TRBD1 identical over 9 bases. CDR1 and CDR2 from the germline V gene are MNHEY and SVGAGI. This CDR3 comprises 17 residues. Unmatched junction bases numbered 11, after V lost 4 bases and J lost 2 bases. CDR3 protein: CASSLLAGQGKNYGYTF. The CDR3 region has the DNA TGTGCCAGCAGTTTATTGGCCGGACAGGGGAAGAACTATGGCTACACCTTC.

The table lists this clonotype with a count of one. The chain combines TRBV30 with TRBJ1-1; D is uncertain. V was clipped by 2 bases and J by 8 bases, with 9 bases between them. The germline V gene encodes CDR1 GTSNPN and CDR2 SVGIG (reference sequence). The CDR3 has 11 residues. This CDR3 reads CAWSPGAEAFF. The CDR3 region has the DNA TGTGCCTGGAGTCCGGGAGCAGAAGCTTTCTTT.